This T cell receptor beta chain was captured by sequencing in a study of cytomegalovirus exposure and HLA in healthy donors. Germline CDR1 and CDR2: MNHNS and SASEGT. J gave up 6 bases and V 5 bases, and 8 bases lay outside the gene matches. The CDR3 consists of 14 residues. PCR amplification relied on 60 Vbeta primers (plus 13 Jbeta primers). The table came from immunoSEQ multiplex PCR; TCRdb's copy has only in-frame clones and leaves some out. The sample contains 210,000 or so clones, over 70% of which appear only once. The origin of this receptor is a man younger than 40 in good health and CMV-seronegative. The chain employs TRBV6-1 and TRBJ2-3, with 7 nucleotides matching TRBD2. Source material: PBMCs. In DNA, the CDR3 is TGTGCCAGCAGTCGGGGGGTGCGGGGGGATACGCAGTATTTT. This encodes CASSRGVRGDTQYF.